The rows below give T cell receptor beta chains drawn from one sample of a study of T cell responses to AZD1222 COVID-19 vaccine. Profiling relied on immunoSEQ multiplex PCR, and the TCRdb table lists in-frame clones only, not all of them. This sample yields around 120,000 clones, of which just over 90% are seen a single time; approximately 7.6% belongs to the top ten. The sample here was peripheral blood, taken on day 0 of AZD1222 vaccination. All receptors derive from an adult in good health. Each CDR3 is given with its conserved first and last residue. D genes are given only for firm matches. The size entry is marked missing in some rows and otherwise reads once, few, many or a size class.

TRBJ1-5 | NA | NA | TRBV7-9 | TGTGCCAGCAGCGGGGGGCTGAACCAGCCCCAGCATTTT | CASSGGLNQPQHF
TRBJ2-7 | NA | NA | TRBV7-3 | TGTGCCAGCAGTGGGCAGTACTTC | CASSGQYF
TRBJ2-1 | NA | NA | TRBV18 | TGTGCCAGCTCACCACCTCGGGAGAGCAATGAGCAGTTCTTC | CASSPPRESNEQFF
TRBJ2-7 | TRBD2 | NA | TRBV5-4 | TGTGCCAGCAGCCAGGGACTAGCGGGAGAAATTTCGTACGAGCAGTACTTC | CASSQGLAGEISYEQYF
TRBJ2-4 | NA | NA | TRBV2 | TGTGCCAGCAGTGAACGGATCCTAGCCAAAAACATTCAGTACTTC | CASSERILAKNIQYF
TRBJ2-1 | NA | once | TRBV10-2 | TGCGCCAGCATGCGGTCGGATGAGCAGTTCTTC | CASMRSDEQFF
TRBJ2-2 | NA | NA | TRBV19 | TGTGCCAGTACATGGGGTGGCACCGGGGAGCTGTTTTTT | CASTWGGTGELFF
TRBJ1-4 | NA | NA | TRBV5-4 | TGTGCCAGCAGCTTGGATCTTGGTCCAACTAATGAAAAACTGTTTTTT | CASSLDLGPTNEKLFF
TRBJ2-1 | TRBD2 | once | TRBV2 | TGTGCCAGCAGTTTGCGGGAGACCCACAATGAGCAGTTCTTC | CASSLRETHNEQFF
TRBJ2-7 | NA | NA | TRBV14 | TGTGCAAACGACCACGAGCAGTACTTC | CANDHEQYF
TRBJ1-3 | NA | NA | TRBV11-2 | TGTGCCAGCAGCTTAGGGAGGTACTCTGGAAACACCATATATTTT | CASSLGRYSGNTIYF
TRBJ1-4 | TRBD1 | NA | TRBV28 | TGTGCCAGCGGGGGGACAGGGGCGCGACTAGAAAAACTGTTTTTT | CASGGTGARLEKLFF
TRBJ2-7 | NA | NA | TRBV11-3 | TGTGCCAGCAGCTTAATGGGAGCCGGCGAGCAGTACTTC | CASSLMGAGEQYF
TRBJ2-7 | TRBD1 | NA | TRBV6-5 | TGTGCCAGCACCGAACAGGGGGCTAGCTCCTACGAGCAGTACTTC | CASTEQGASSYEQYF
TRBJ2-7 | TRBD2 | NA | TRBV5-1 | TGCGCCAGCAGCGGCGGACTAGCGGGAGGGACCGAGCAGTACTTC | CASSGGLAGGTEQYF
TRBJ2-2 | TRBD1 | NA | TRBV5-1 | TGCGCCAGCAGCCTTACCACAGGGGGCCGGAACACCGGGGAGCTGTTTTTT | CASSLTTGGRNTGELFF
TRBJ1-5 | NA | NA | TRBV6-5 | TGTGCCGGCCGAAAGGATACGGATCAGCCCCAGCATTTT | CAGRKDTDQPQHF
TRBJ2-5 | NA | NA | TRBV5-6 | TGTGCCAGCAGCTTGAGAAACGGTGCCGGGGAGACCCAGTACTTC | CASSLRNGAGETQYF
TRBJ2-7 | TRBD1 | NA | TRBV5-1 | TGCGCCAGCAGCTTGGTCTCAGGGGGCTCTTACGAGCAGTACTTC | CASSLVSGGSYEQYF
TRBJ1-3 | NA | NA | TRBV4-3 | TGCGCCAGCAGCCAAGAACCAGGATCCGGAAACACCATATATTTT | CASSQEPGSGNTIYF
TRBJ2-1 | NA | NA | TRBV11-3 | TGTGCCAGCAGCTTAGACTCGGATGAGCAGTTCTTC | CASSLDSDEQFF
TRBJ2-5 | NA | NA | TRBV7-6 | TGTGCCAGCAGCTTGACAGGAAGGCAAGAGACCCAGTACTTC | CASSLTGRQETQYF
TRBJ1-4 | NA | NA | TRBV7-2 | TGTGCCAGCACTCGGGGGGGGGCGACTAATGAAAAACTGTTTTTT | CASTRGGATNEKLFF
TRBJ2-1 | TRBD1 | NA | TRBV20-1 | TGCAGTGCTAGTCGGGGACAGGGGGGTTACAATGAGCAGTTCTTC | CSASRGQGGYNEQFF
TRBJ2-6 | NA | NA | TRBV6-2/TRBV6-3 | TGTGCCAGCAGCACTATGGGGTCTGGGGCCAACGTCCTGACTTTC | CASSTMGSGANVLTF
TRBJ1-1 | TRBD1 | NA | TRBV25-1 | TGTGCCAGCAGTGCTCAGAGGGGACAGGGGAACACTGAAGCTTTCTTT | CASSAQRGQGNTEAFF
TRBJ1-2 | NA | NA | TRBV28 | TGTGCCAGCAGTCCTCTGGGGGAGGGAAACTATGGCTACACCTTC | CASSPLGEGNYGYTF
TRBJ1-5 | NA | NA | TRBV6-5 | TGTGCCTCACGGACGGGCAATCAGCCCCAGCATTTT | CASRTGNQPQHF
TRBJ1-2 | TRBD1 | once | TRBV7-9 | TGTGCCAGCAGCTTAGCAAAAAGGGGGCGAGACTATGGCTACACCTTC | CASSLAKRGRDYGYTF
TRBJ2-7 | NA | NA | TRBV28 | TGTGCCAGCAATATCAGGGGATATTCCTACGAGCAGTACTTC | CASNIRGYSYEQYF
TRBJ1-1 | NA | NA | TRBV27 | TGTGCCAGCAGTCCTATAAATAGGGGAAATGAAGCTTTCTTT | CASSPINRGNEAFF
TRBJ2-7 | TRBD1 | NA | TRBV19 | TGTGCCAGTAGTATTGGGCAGGGGACAGGGGAGCAGTACTTC | CASSIGQGTGEQYF
TRBJ1-5 | NA | NA | TRBV30 | TGTGCCTGGAGTGTAGGGGGGGGGCGGAGGCAGCCCCAGCATTTT | CAWSVGGGRRQPQHF
TRBJ1-2 | NA | NA | TRBV30 | TGTGCCTGGAGCGACAGAACTAACTATGGCTACACCTTC | CAWSDRTNYGYTF
TRBJ2-7 | NA | medium-sized | TRBV11-2 | TGTGCCAGCAGCATTTTCGGGAGCTCCTACGAGCAGTACTTC | CASSIFGSSYEQYF
TRBJ2-1 | TRBD2 | NA | TRBV19 | TGTGCCAGTAGTAGAGGACTAGCGGGTAATGAGCAGTTCTTC | CASSRGLAGNEQFF
TRBJ2-1 | TRBD2 | NA | TRBV27 | TGTGCCAGCAGTTTTGGCAGCGCGGGAGGTTCCTTCTTC | CASSFGSAGGSFF
TRBJ2-1 | NA | NA | TRBV5-1 | TGCGCCAGCAGCTTGGAACTAGACAGAAGAGTCCACAATGAGCAGTTCTTC | CASSLELDRRVHNEQFF
TRBJ2-2 | NA | once | TRBV19 | TGTGCCAGTAGAACAGGGACCGGGGAGCTGTTTTTT | CASRTGTGELFF
TRBJ1-2 | NA | NA | TRBV30 | TGTGCCTGGAGCGCCACAGGGAATGGCTACACCTTC | CAWSATGNGYTF
TRBJ2-1 | NA | once | TRBV18 | TGTGCCAGCTCACCTCCGGAACTAGCCTACAATGAGCAGTTCTTC | CASSPPELAYNEQFF
TRBJ2-7 | NA | NA | TRBV7-9 | TGTGCCAGCTCAGGGACCTACCGGGACGGTAACTACGAGCAGTACTTC | CASSGTYRDGNYEQYF
TRBJ1-2 | NA | NA | TRBV5-4 | TGTGCCAGCAGCGCCGGAAGAAGAGATGGCTACACCTTC | CASSAGRRDGYTF
TRBJ1-1 | NA | NA | TRBV7-2 | TGTGCCAGCAGCCCCTTCATGAACACTGAAGCTTTCTTT | CASSPFMNTEAFF
TRBJ2-2 | TRBD2 | once | TRBV9 | TGTGCCAGCAGCATAACTAGCGGGAGGGTCGGCGGGGAGCTGTTTTTT | CASSITSGRVGGELFF
TRBJ2-7 | NA | NA | TRBV4-1 | TGCGCCAGCAGTGAAGGGCCGTATGGCTCCTACGAGCAGTACTTC | CASSEGPYGSYEQYF
TRBJ2-6 | NA | medium-sized | TRBV29-1 | TGCAGCGTTCTTCAGGCCTCTGGGGCCAACGTCCTGACTTTC | CSVLQASGANVLTF
TRBJ2-1 | NA | NA | TRBV29-1 | TGCAGCGTTGCGGGGGCAGGGAGTTTCTACAATGAGCAGTTCTTC | CSVAGAGSFYNEQFF
TRBJ1-1 | TRBD1 | NA | TRBV29-1 | TGCAGCGTTGACGGGGGACAGGGAACTTTCTTT | CSVDGGQGTFF
TRBJ1-5 | NA | NA | TRBV7-8 | TGTGCCAGCAGCTTTGGGTTGACCGACAATCAGCCCCAGCATTTT | CASSFGLTDNQPQHF
TRBJ1-1 | NA | NA | TRBV10-1 | TGCGCCAGCAGTGAGTCGACGTCCGTGCGGATGAACACTGAAGCTTTCTTT | CASSESTSVRMNTEAFF